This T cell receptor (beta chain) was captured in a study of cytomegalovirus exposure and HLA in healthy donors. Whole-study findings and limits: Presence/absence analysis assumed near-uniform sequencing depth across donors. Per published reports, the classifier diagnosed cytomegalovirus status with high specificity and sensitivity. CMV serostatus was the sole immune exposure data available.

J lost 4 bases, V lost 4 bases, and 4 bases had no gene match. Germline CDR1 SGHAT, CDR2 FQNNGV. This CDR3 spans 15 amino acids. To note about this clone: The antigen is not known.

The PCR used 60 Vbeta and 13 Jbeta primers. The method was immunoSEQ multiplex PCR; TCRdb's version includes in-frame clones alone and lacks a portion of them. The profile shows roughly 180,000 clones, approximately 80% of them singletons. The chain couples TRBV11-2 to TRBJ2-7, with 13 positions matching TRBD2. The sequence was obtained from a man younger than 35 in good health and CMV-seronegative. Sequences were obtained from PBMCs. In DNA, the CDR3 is TGTGCCAGCAGCTGGGGGACTAGCGGGATATACGAGCAGTACTTC. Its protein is CASSWGTSGIYEQYF.